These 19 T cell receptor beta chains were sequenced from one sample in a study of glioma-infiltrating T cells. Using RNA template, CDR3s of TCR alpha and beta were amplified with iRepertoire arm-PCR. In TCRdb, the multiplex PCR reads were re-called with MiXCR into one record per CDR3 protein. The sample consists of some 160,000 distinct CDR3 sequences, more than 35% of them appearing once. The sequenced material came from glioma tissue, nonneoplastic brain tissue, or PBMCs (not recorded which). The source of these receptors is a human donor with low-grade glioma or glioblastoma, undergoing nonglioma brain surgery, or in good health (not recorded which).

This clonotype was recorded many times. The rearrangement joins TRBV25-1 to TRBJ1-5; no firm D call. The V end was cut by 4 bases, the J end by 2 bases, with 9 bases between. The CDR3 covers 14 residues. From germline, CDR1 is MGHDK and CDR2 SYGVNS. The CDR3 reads CASSGDGGNQPQHF. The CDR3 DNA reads TGTGCCAGCAGTGGAGACGGCGGCAATCAGCCCCAGCATTTT.

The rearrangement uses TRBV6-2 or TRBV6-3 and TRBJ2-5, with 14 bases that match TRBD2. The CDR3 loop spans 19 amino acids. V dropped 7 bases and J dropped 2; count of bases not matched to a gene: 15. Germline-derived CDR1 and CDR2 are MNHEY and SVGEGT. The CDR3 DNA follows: TGTGCCAGCAAGACTGGGACTAGCGGGAGAGGGGCCTTACAAGAGACCCAGTACTTC. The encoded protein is CASKTGTSGRGALQETQYF.

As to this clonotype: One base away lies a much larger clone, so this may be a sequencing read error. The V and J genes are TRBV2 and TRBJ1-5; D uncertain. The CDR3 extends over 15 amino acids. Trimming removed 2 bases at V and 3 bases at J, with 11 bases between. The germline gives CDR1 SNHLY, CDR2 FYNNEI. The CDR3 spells CASSEFGRSNQPQHF. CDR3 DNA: TGTGCCAGCAGTGAATTCGGCAGGTCCAATCAGCCCCAGCATTTT. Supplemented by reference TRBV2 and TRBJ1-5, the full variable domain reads EPEVTQTPSHQVTQMGQEVILRCVPISNHLYFYWYRQILGQKVEFLVSFYNNEISEKSEIFDDQFSVERPDGSNFTLKIRSTKLEDSAMYFCASSEFGRSNQPQHFGDGTRLSIL.

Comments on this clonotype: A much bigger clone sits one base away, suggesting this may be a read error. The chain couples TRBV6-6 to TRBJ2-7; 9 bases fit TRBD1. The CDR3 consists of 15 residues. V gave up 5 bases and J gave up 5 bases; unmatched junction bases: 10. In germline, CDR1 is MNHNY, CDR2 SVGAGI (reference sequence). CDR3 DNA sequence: TGTGCCAGCAGTCCCCCCGGGACAGGGTTCAACGAGCAGTACTTC. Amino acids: CASSPPGTGFNEQYF.

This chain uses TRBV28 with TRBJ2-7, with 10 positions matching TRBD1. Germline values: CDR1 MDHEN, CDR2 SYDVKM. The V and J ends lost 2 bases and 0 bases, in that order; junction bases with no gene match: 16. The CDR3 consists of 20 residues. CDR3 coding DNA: TGTGCCAGCAGTTTAAGTCGGGACAGGGGCACGGGCCACCGCTCCTACGAGCAGTACTTC. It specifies CASSLSRDRGTGHRSYEQYF.

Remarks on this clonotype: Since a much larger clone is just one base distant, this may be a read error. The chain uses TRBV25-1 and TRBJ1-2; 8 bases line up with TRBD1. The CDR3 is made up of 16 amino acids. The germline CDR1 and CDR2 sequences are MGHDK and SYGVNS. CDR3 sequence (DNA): TGTGCCAGCAGTGAATTGGGGCAGGGGGCTAACTATGGCAACACCTTC. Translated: CASSELGQGANYGNTF.

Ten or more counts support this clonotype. The CDR3 nucleotides read TGTGCCAGCAGACTACTAGCGGACTACAATGAGCAGTTCTTC. Residues: CASRLLADYNEQFF. This chain links TRBV6-1 with TRBJ2-1; 8 positions match TRBD2. The ends lost 6 bases at V and 3 bases at J; junction bases unmatched: 4. This CDR3 has 14 residues. Germline lookup yields CDR1 MNHNS and CDR2 SASEGT.

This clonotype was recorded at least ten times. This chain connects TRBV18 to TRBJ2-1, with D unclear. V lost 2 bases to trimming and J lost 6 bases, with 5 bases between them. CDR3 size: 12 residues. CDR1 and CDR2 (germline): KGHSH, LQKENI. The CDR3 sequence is CASSPLANEQFF. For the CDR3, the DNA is TGTGCCAGCTCACCATTAGCCAATGAGCAGTTCTTC.

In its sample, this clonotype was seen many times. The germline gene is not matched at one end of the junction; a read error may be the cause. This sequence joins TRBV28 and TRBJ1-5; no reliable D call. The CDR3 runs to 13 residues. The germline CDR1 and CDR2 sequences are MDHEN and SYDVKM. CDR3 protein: CTSSSFRNQPQHF. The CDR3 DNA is TGTACCAGCAGTTCGTTTCGGAATCAGCCCCAGCATTTT.

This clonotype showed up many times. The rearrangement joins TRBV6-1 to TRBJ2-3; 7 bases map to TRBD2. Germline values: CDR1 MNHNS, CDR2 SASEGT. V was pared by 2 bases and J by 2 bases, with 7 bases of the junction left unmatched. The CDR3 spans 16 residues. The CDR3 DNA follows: TGTGCCAGCAGTGAACACCTAGCGGAGGTCACAGATACGCAGTATTTT. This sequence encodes CASSEHLAEVTDTQYF.

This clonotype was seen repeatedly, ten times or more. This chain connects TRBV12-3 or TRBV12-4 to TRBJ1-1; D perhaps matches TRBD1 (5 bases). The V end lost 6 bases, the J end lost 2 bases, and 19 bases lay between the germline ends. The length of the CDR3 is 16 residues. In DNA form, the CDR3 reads TGTGCCAGCAGCCGCGGGGGAGAGGGCCCTAACACTGAAGCTTTCTTT. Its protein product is CASSRGGEGPNTEAFF.

CDR3 coding DNA: TGTGCCAGCAGCTTAGGTAGCGGGACCACCAATGAGCAGTTCTTC. Translating gives CASSLGSGTTNEQFF. This chain connects TRBV11-1 to TRBJ2-1, with TRBD2 matching over 8 bases. The CDR3 length is 15 residues. With 1 base clipped from V and 6 bases from J, the junction kept 5 bases outside the gene matches. Germline lookup yields CDR1 SGHAT and CDR2 FQDESV (reference sequence).

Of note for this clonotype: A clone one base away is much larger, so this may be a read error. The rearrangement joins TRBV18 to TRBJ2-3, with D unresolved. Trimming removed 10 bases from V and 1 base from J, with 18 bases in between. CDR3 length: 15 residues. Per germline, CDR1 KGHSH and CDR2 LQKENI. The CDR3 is CATSPLGVGTDTQYF. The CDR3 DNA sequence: TGTGCCACCTCCCCTCTTGGCGTGGGCACAGATACGCAGTATTTT.

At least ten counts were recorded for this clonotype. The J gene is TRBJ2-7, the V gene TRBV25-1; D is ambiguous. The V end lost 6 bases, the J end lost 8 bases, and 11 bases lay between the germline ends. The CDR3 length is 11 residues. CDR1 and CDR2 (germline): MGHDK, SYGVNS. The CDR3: CASSPPGKQYF. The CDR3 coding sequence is TGTGCCAGCAGCCCTCCCGGAAAGCAGTACTTC.

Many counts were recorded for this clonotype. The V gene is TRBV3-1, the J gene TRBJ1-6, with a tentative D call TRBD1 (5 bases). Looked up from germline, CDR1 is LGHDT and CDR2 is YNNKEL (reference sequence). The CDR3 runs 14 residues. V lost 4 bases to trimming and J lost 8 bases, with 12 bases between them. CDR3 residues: CASSRGDRDSPLHF. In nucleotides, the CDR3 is TGTGCCAGCAGCCGTGGGGACCGAGATTCACCCCTCCACTTT. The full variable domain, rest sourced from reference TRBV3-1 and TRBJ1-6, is DTAVSQTPKYLVTQMGNDKSIKCEQNLGHDTMYWYKQDSKKFLKIMFSYNNKELIINETVPNRFSPKSPDKAHLNLHINSLELGDSAVYFCASSRGDRDSPLHFGNGTRLTVT.

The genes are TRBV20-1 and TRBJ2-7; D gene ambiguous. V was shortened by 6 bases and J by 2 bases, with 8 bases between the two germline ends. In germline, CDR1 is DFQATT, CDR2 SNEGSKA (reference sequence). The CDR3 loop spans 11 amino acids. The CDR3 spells CSAKNPYEQYF. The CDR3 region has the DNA TGCAGTGCCAAGAACCCCTACGAGCAGTACTTC.

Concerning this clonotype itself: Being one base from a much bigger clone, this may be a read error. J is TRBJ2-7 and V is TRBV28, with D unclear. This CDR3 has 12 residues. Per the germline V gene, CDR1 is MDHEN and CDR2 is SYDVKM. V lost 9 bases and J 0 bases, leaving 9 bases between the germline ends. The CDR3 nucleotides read TGTGCCAGAAAGTCTAGCTCCTACGAGCAGTACTTC. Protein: CARKSSSYEQYF.

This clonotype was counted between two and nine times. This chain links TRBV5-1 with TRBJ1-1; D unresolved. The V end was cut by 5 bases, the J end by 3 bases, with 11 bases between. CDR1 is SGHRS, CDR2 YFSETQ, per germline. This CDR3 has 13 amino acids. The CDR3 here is CASSFARDTEAFF. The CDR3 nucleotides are TGCGCCAGCAGTTTTGCCCGGGACACTGAAGCTTTCTTT. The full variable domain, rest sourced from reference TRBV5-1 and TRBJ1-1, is KAGVTQTPRYLIKTRGQQVTLSCSPISGHRSVSWYQQTPGQGLQFLFEYFSETQRNKGNFPGRFSGRQFSNSRSEMNVSTLELGDSALYLCASSFARDTEAFFGQGTRLTVV.

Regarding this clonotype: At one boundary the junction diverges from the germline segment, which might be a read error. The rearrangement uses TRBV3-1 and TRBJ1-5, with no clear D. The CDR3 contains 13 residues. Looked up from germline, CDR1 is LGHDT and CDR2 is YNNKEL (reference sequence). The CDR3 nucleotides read TGTGCCAGCAGCCAAGATCTGGATCAGCCCCAGGATTTT. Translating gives CASSQDLDQPQDF.